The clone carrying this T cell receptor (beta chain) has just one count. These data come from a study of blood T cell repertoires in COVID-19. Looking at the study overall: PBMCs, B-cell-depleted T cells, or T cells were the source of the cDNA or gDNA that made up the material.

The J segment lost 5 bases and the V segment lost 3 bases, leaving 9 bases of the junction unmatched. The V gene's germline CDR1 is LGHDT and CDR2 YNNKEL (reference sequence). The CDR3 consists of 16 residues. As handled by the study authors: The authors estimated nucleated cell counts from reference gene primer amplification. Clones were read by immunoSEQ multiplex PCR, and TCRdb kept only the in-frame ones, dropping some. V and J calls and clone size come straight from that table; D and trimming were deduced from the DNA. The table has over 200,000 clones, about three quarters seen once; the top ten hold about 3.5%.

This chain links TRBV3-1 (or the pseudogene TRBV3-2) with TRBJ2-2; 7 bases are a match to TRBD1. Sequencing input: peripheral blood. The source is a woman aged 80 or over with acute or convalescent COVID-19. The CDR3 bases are TGTGCCAGCAGCCAGACCGGGACAGAAGTTACCGGGGAGCTGTTTTTT. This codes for CASSQTGTEVTGELFF.